The following is a TCR beta chain sequence with its context. Its antigen is unidentified. The CDR3 has 15 amino acids. V lost 4 bases, J lost 3 bases, and 5 bases stayed unmatched. CDR1 SGHNT and CDR2 YYREEE come from the germline V gene (reference sequence). This sample was taken from a study of OX40 agonist ivuxolimab in advanced cancers. Study outcomes and limitations: Antigen specificity remained undetermined for the expanded peripheral T cells. There were, on average, more expanded clones in CD8+ T cells than in CD4+. Some patients without response likewise showed low normalized clonal expansion. CD4+ and CD8+ T cells in blood underwent clonal expansion by week 6 at 0.1 to 3.0 mg/kg.

Profiled with immunoSEQ multiplex PCR; TCRdb holds only in-frame clones, not every one. The table lists more than 70,000 clones, roughly 87% of them singletons. Source: CD4+ or CD8+ T cells sorted from blood, taken in a trial of the OX40 agonist ivuxolimab. The origin of this receptor is an adult with an advanced solid tumor such as melanoma, head and neck, liver or kidney cancer. The V call is TRBV5-4, the J call TRBJ2-1, with 9 positions matching TRBD2. This CDR3 reads CASSLSGSNYNEQFF. CDR3 nucleotides: TGTGCCAGCAGCCTTAGCGGGAGTAACTACAATGAGCAGTTCTTC.